This entry describes one T cell receptor (beta chain). Its antigen remains unidentified. The junction shows a germline mismatch at one end, possibly a read error. This sample stems from a study of Graves' ophthalmopathy and Graves' hyperthyroidism. Study-wide points: Cross-validated, the 13-signature model showed 87.88%/81.08% sensitivity/specificity, and 80%/75% in the test set.

The PBMCs used were ones drawn from 8 to 10 ml of fresh peripheral blood. Researchers took RNA transcripts and amplified TCR beta CDR3 regions from them. HTBI-primed RT-PCR formed the first round, and a multiplex PCR formed the second. From the multiplex PCR reads, TCRdb called clonotypes with MiXCR, one entry per CDR3 protein. The sample has about 640,000 distinct CDR3 sequences, about 40% seen once. The CDR3 totals 13 residues. Germline values: CDR1 LNHDA, CDR2 SQIVND (reference sequence). The receptor was isolated from an adult man with Graves' ophthalmopathy. V is TRBV19 and J is TRBJ2-7; perhaps TRBD1 as D (6 bases). The sample consisted of peripheral blood. CDR3 nucleotide sequence: TGTGCCAGTAGTTTTGGACAGTTCTACGAGCGGTACTTC. Amino acid sequence: CASSFGQFYERYF. The full variable domain, with the rest looked up from reference TRBV19 and TRBJ2-7, is DGGITQSPKYLFRKEGQNVTLSCEQNLNHDAMYWYRQDPGQGLRLIYYSQIVNDFQKGDIAEGYSVSREKKESFPLTVTSAQKNPTAFYLCASSFGQFYERYFGPGTRLTVT.